This TCR beta chain derives from a study of monozygotic twins with inflammatory bowel disease. TCRdb re-called the 5' RACE reads, yielding one record per CDR3 amino acid sequence without DNA. The sample has approximately 330,000 distinct CDR3 sequences. The CDR3 loop spans 16 amino acids. J is TRBJ2-5 and V is TRBV12-3 or TRBV12-4. Material for sequencing was blood. The receptor's source is a human donor with ulcerative colitis or Crohn's disease, or a healthy co-twin of an affected twin (not recorded which). CDR3 amino acids: CASSLARYGTQETQYF.